One and the same sample provided the 29 T cell receptor beta chains below, sequenced in a study of T cells in localized non-small cell lung cancer. Sequencing was performed with immunoSEQ multiplex PCR; in TCRdb, only in-frame clones are kept and a portion is missing. The sample holds 40,000 to 60,000 clones, around 86% seen once. Sequenced here: peripheral blood mononuclear cells, sampled before any cancer treatment. These receptors were obtained from a man aged 35 to 69 with stage III lung adenocarcinoma.

J is TRBJ2-3 and V is TRBV7-2; tentative D call: TRBD2 (6 bases). Looked up from germline, CDR1 is SGHTA and CDR2 is FQGNSA. The CDR3 has 15 residues. V was cut by 1 base and J by 1 base, with 9 bases left in between. This CDR3 is CASSLGPGGTDTQYF. The CDR3 nucleotides are TGTGCCAGCAGCTTAGGGCCGGGGGGCACAGATACGCAGTATTTT. The variable domain in full, with the rest retrieved from reference TRBV7-2 and TRBJ2-3, is GAGVSQSPSNKVTEKGKDVELRCDPISGHTALYWYRQSLGQGLEFLIYFQGNSAPDKSGLPSDRFSAERTGGSVSTLTIQRTQQEDSAVYLCASSLGPGGTDTQYFGPGTRLTVL.

The chain combines TRBV7-6 with TRBJ2-7, with 8 bases lining up with TRBD2. The V and J ends lost 4 bases and 2 bases, in that order; junction bases with no gene match: 10. The CDR3 is 16 residues long. Germline V gene sequence: CDR1 SGHVS, CDR2 FNYEAQ. For the CDR3, the DNA is TGTGCCAGCAGCTCACAAACTAGCGGCCTAGCCTACGAGCAGTACTTC. Translating it yields CASSSQTSGLAYEQYF. Filled out from reference TRBV7-6 and TRBJ2-7, the complete variable domain reads GAGVSQSPRYKVTKRGQDVALRCDPISGHVSLYWYRQALGQGPEFLTYFNYEAQQDKSGLPNDRFSAERPEGSISTLTIQRTEQRDSAMYRCASSSQTSGLAYEQYFGPGTRLTVT.

This clone is labeled as medium-sized (0.01 to 0.1%). The chain carries TRBV2 and TRBJ2-1; TRBD2 aligns across 13 bases. This CDR3 comprises 15 residues. CDR1 is SNHLY and CDR2 is FYNNEI in the germline V gene. Trimming at V came to 6 bases and at J to 5 bases, leaving 4 bases not matched to a gene. The CDR3 nucleotides are TGTGCCAGCAGGCCGACTAGCGGGGGGCACAATGAGCAGTTCTTC. Translation: CASRPTSGGHNEQFF.

The chain joins TRBV5-1 to TRBJ2-4; D gene uncertain. The CDR3 runs to 14 residues. The V gene's germline CDR1 is SGHRS and CDR2 YFSETQ. The V end was cut by 1 base, the J end by 8 bases, with 13 bases between. Here the CDR3 DNA reads TGCGCCAGCAGCTTGTATTTGGATTCGGACATTCAGTACTTC. Encoded protein: CASSLYLDSDIQYF.

This rearrangement joins TRBV14 to TRBJ2-5; D is possibly TRBD2 (5 bases). CDR1 SGHDN and CDR2 FVKESK come from the germline V gene. Deletions cut 5 bases from V and 0 bases from J, with 13 bases between. The CDR3 is 15 residues long. The CDR3 sequence is CASSWTRANQETQYF. The CDR3 bases are TGTGCCAGCAGCTGGACTCGCGCCAACCAAGAGACCCAGTACTTC.

The chain employs TRBV6-6 and TRBJ2-3; maybe TRBD1 (5 bases). This CDR3 contains 14 residues. Trimming cost V 5 bases and J 6 bases, with 15 bases left between them. CDR1 is MNHNY, CDR2 SVGAGI, per germline (reference sequence). The CDR3 bases are TGTGCCAGCAGTACCCGACAGCCATGGGATACGCAGTATTTT. Amino acid sequence: CASSTRQPWDTQYF.

The chain recombines TRBV4-2 with TRBJ2-7, with TRBD2 as a possible D gene (6 bases). With 0 bases removed from V and 6 bases from J, the gap between germline ends came to 9 bases. The CDR3 consists of 13 residues. CDR1 and CDR2 (germline): LGHNA, YNFKEQ. Here the CDR3 reads CASSQDSGSEQYF. CDR3 in DNA: TGTGCCAGCAGCCAAGATTCCGGGAGCGAGCAGTACTTC.

This clone has just one count. V gene TRBV25-1 combines with J gene TRBJ2-1, with 12 bases identical to TRBD2. The CDR3 covers 16 residues. V lost 1 base to trimming and J lost 6 bases; unmatched junction nucleotides: 4. Per germline, CDR1 MGHDK and CDR2 SYGVNS. CDR3 DNA sequence: TGTGCCAGCAGTGAATGGACTAGCGGGGACATCAATGAGCAGTTCTTC. Its translation is CASSEWTSGDINEQFF.

The V and J genes are TRBV6-1 and TRBJ2-3; 12 nucleotides line up with TRBD2. The CDR3 is 17 residues long. After removal of 2 bases from V and 0 bases from J, the junction contained 3 bases not matched to a gene. Germline V gene sequence: CDR1 MNHNS, CDR2 SASEGT. CDR3 residues: CASSEFTSGGSTDTQYF. The CDR3 nucleotides read TGTGCCAGCAGTGAATTTACTAGCGGGGGGAGCACAGATACGCAGTATTTT.

This clone is termed medium-sized. The chain has TRBV2 and TRBJ1-1, with 7 bases fitting TRBD1. Trimming took 6 bases from V and 4 from J; bases not matched to a gene: 2. The CDR3 length is 12 residues. The V gene's germline CDR1 is SNHLY and CDR2 FYNNEI. The CDR3 loop is CASRGDSTEAFF. The CDR3 nucleotides are TGTGCCAGCAGGGGGGACAGCACTGAAGCTTTCTTT.

The chain links TRBV7-6 to TRBJ1-2; 7 bases fit TRBD1. V shed 5 bases and J 1 base; nucleotides not matched to a gene: 7. The CDR3 totals 15 residues. Per germline, CDR1 SGHVS and CDR2 FNYEAQ. CDR3 nucleotides: TGTGCCAGCAGCCTCGCCCCAGGGGGTAACTATGGCTACACCTTC. Amino acid sequence: CASSLAPGGNYGYTF.

The chain's CDR3 is CASSQVLQGSYEQYF. The DNA for the CDR3 is TGCGCCAGCAGCCAAGTGTTACAGGGCTCCTACGAGCAGTACTTC. The V and J genes are TRBV4-1 and TRBJ2-7, with a possible D match to TRBD1 (6 bases). Germline CDR1 MGHRA, CDR2 YSYEKL. This CDR3 has 15 amino acids. V was trimmed by 1 base and J by 0 bases, leaving 10 bases between them.

This chain joins TRBV6-5 and TRBJ2-5; 8 positions match TRBD1. Germline CDR1 is MNHEY and CDR2 is SVGAGI. The CDR3 is 14 residues long. The trim removed 5 bases at V and 2 bases at J, leaving 4 bases unmatched. The CDR3 bases are TGTGCCAGCAGTCCCAGGGGGCATCAAGAGACCCAGTACTTC. This translates into CASSPRGHQETQYF.

The chain joins TRBV6-5 to TRBJ1-2; tentatively, D is TRBD1 (5 bases). V was clipped by 6 bases and J by 2 bases, with 16 bases between them. CDR1 is MNHEY and CDR2 is SVGAGI in the germline V gene. The CDR3 length is 15 residues. In nucleotides, the CDR3 is TGTGCCAGCAGAACGAGACTGGGGGGGAACTATGGCTACACCTTC. This encodes CASRTRLGGNYGYTF.

This clone was found a few times. This sequence joins TRBV7-2 and TRBJ1-2; the D gene is possibly TRBD1 (5 bases). Germline CDR1 and CDR2: SGHTA and FQGNSA. Between the trimmed V and J ends, which lost 4 bases and 7 bases, there was a span of 13 bases. This CDR3 contains 13 residues. CDR3 sequence (DNA): TGTGCCAGCAGCTGGACTACAGGTGGTGGCTACACCTTC. Translating it yields CASSWTTGGGYTF.

This chain links TRBV7-8 with TRBJ2-3; D might be TRBD2 (7 bases). This CDR3 is built from 14 residues. V was trimmed by 5 bases and J by 4 bases, leaving 13 bases between them. Germline CDR1 reads SGHVS; CDR2 reads FQNEAQ. The chain's CDR3 is CASSPGGPPDTQYF. DNA of the CDR3: TGTGCCAGCAGCCCCGGGGGGCCCCCAGATACGCAGTATTTT.

The chain uses TRBV9 and TRBJ2-3, with D hard to call. Trimming removed 4 bases at V and 0 bases at J, with 6 bases between. The CDR3 spans 13 residues. The germline CDR1 and CDR2 sequences are SGDLS and YYNGEE. The CDR3 loop reads CASSSTSTDTQYF. For the CDR3, the DNA is TGTGCCAGCAGCTCCACTAGCACAGATACGCAGTATTTT.

The gene calls are TRBV6-5 and TRBJ2-4; a possible D gene is TRBD1 (5 bases). In germline, CDR1 is MNHEY, CDR2 SVGAGI. The length of the CDR3 is 11 residues. V lost 5 bases and J 8 bases, leaving 7 bases between the germline ends. This CDR3 is CASSPRDIQYF. The CDR3 nucleotides are TGTGCCAGCAGTCCCAGGGACATTCAGTACTTC.

The chain is built from TRBV15 and TRBJ2-3; 8 bases are a match to TRBD1. The trim removed 3 bases at V and 0 bases at J, leaving 5 bases unmatched. The CDR3 has 16 residues. CDR1 is LNHNV, CDR2 YYDKDF, per germline (reference sequence). In nucleotides, the CDR3 is TGTGCCACCAGCAGTGGTACAGGGGGGAGCACAGATACGCAGTATTTT. It yields the protein CATSSGTGGSTDTQYF.

The V gene is TRBV6-6, the J gene TRBJ2-1; D is tentatively TRBD1 or TRBD2 (6 bases each). The CDR3 runs 16 residues. CDR1 MNHNY and CDR2 SVGAGI come from the germline V gene (reference sequence). Trimming cost V 6 bases and J 7 bases, with 22 bases left between them. Written as DNA, the CDR3 is TGTGCCAGCAGCCCCCGTGGGGGGCCCGATGGGAATGAGCAGTTCTTC. Protein: CASSPRGGPDGNEQFF.

V gene TRBV5-4 combines with J gene TRBJ1-5; a weak D match, TRBD1 (6 bases). Deletions cut 2 bases from V and 5 bases from J, with 11 bases between. The V gene's germline CDR1 is SGHNT and CDR2 YYREEE (reference sequence). The CDR3 has 14 residues. CDR3 DNA sequence: TGTGCCAGCAGCTTAGCGACAGGAGATCAGCCCCAGCATTTT. Translating gives CASSLATGDQPQHF.

V usage is TRBV6-1 and J usage is TRBJ2-7; 7 bases are shared with TRBD1. Germline CDR1 is MNHNS and CDR2 is SASEGT. The CDR3 is made up of 14 amino acids. V shed 0 bases and J 5 bases; nucleotides not matched to a gene: 4. The CDR3 DNA reads TGTGCCAGCAGTGAAGCGCGACAGGGTAACGAGCAGTACTTC. Translating it yields CASSEARQGNEQYF.

CDR3 in DNA: TGTGCCTGGAGTAATGGTAGCGGGGGACCTAAAAACATTCAGTACTTC. Amino acids: CAWSNGSGGPKNIQYF. The chain carries TRBV30 and TRBJ2-4; 9 nucleotides match TRBD2. V lost 2 bases and J lost 4; bases outside the gene matches: 9. CDR1 and CDR2 (germline): GTSNPN, SVGIG (reference sequence). The CDR3 runs to 16 residues.

The chain joins TRBV15 to TRBJ2-5; a weak D match, TRBD1 (5 bases). Deletions cut 1 base from V and 5 bases from J, with 11 bases between. The CDR3 has 14 residues. Germline V lookup: CDR1 LNHNV, CDR2 YYDKDF (reference sequence). The CDR3 is CATSRVGAMETQYF. DNA for the CDR3: TGTGCCACCAGCAGAGTAGGGGCAATGGAGACCCAGTACTTC.

The rearrangement links TRBV5-6 to TRBJ1-6; D may be TRBD1 (6 bases). This CDR3 has 16 residues. Trimming stripped 0 bases from V and 7 bases from J, with 14 bases between. CDR1 and CDR2 from the germline V gene are SGHDT and YYEEEE. The CDR3 here is CASSLGTGRSNSPLHF. DNA of the CDR3: TGTGCCAGCAGCTTGGGTACAGGGCGTTCCAATTCACCCCTCCACTTT. The full variable domain, in which reference TRBV5-6 and TRBJ1-6 provide the parts outside the CDR3, is DAGVTQSPTHLIKTRGQQVTLRCSPKSGHDTVSWYQQALGQGPQFIFQYYEEEERQRGNFPDRFSGHQFPNYSSELNVNALLLGDSALYLCASSLGTGRSNSPLHFGNGTRLTVT.

The chain employs TRBV4-1 and TRBJ2-3; TRBD1 might be the D (6 bases). V lost 2 bases, J lost 4 bases, and 10 bases lay in between. The CDR3 is made up of 14 amino acids. Germline V gene lookup returns CDR1 MGHRA and CDR2 YSYEKL. The DNA of the CDR3 is TGCGCCAGCAGCCAAAACCCAGGGGCAGATACGCAGTATTTT. Its translation is CASSQNPGADTQYF.

The CDR3 sequence: CASSISGTGGLNEQYF. CDR3 coding DNA: TGTGCCAGTAGTATATCTGGGACAGGGGGCCTGAACGAGCAGTACTTC. V gene TRBV19 combines with J gene TRBJ2-7; TRBD1 aligns across 12 bases. After removal of 2 bases from V and 5 bases from J, the junction contained 7 bases not matched to a gene. CDR3 length equals 16 residues. Germline V CDR1 and CDR2: LNHDA, SQIVND (reference sequence).

There are a few counts of this clone. The V call is TRBV30, the J call TRBJ1-6; D is unclear. The CDR3 has 12 residues. V was clipped by 2 bases and J by 10 bases, with 9 bases between them. Per germline, CDR1 GTSNPN and CDR2 SVGIG (reference sequence). Here the CDR3 reads CAWSINESPLHF. The CDR3 DNA sequence: TGTGCCTGGAGTATCAACGAGTCACCCCTCCACTTT.

J is TRBJ2-1 and V is TRBV19; D is unclear. Trimming shortened V by 7 bases and J by 0 bases, and 10 bases separated the two germline ends. Germline assignment: CDR1 LNHDA and CDR2 SQIVND (reference sequence). This CDR3 comprises 14 residues. CDR3 coding DNA: TGTGCCAGTAATCCCTTCTCCTCCTACAATGAGCAGTTCTTC. It translates to CASNPFSSYNEQFF. Filled out from reference TRBV19 and TRBJ2-1, the complete variable domain reads DGGITQSPKYLFRKEGQNVTLSCEQNLNHDAMYWYRQDPGQGLRLIYYSQIVNDFQKGDIAEGYSVSREKKESFPLTVTSAQKNPTAFYLCASNPFSSYNEQFFGPGTRLTVL.